This TCR beta chain emerged from a study of T-cell memory formation after mild COVID-19. Study details: The two donors had largely donor-specific TCR clusters. Study-level points and caveats: Memory sampled before infection contained some responding clones, suggesting cross-reactive memory joined. While clones contracting from day 15 to 85 were balanced between CD4 and CD8, later expanders leaned CD4+.

One entry per CDR3 protein results from TCRdb running MiXCR on the 5' RACE reads. This sample has 250,000 to 300,000 distinct CDR3 sequences; approximately 15% occur once, and the top ten carry roughly a fifth. In regard to this clonotype: Its antigen is unknown.

CDR1 LNHDA and CDR2 SQIVND come from the germline V gene (reference sequence). CDR3 length equals 17 residues. Trimming removed 7 bases from V and 0 bases from J, with 19 bases in between. The source material was PBMCs or a T cell subset sorted from them (not recorded which). The chain has TRBV19 and TRBJ2-1, with D perhaps TRBD2 (5 bases). The sequence was obtained from a man younger than 35 who had mild COVID-19 (a few samples of this study predate the infection). Cell type and time point are not known. CDR3 loop: CASTRTGVGFSYNEQFF. CDR3 nucleotide sequence: TGTGCCAGTACCCGTACCGGGGTGGGGTTCTCCTACAATGAGCAGTTCTTC. Full variable domain (missing parts from reference TRBV19 and TRBJ2-1): DGGITQSPKYLFRKEGQNVTLSCEQNLNHDAMYWYRQDPGQGLRLIYYSQIVNDFQKGDIAEGYSVSREKKESFPLTVTSAQKNPTAFYLCASTRTGVGFSYNEQFFGPGTRLTVL.